The 9 T cell receptor beta chains below were found in one sample sequenced in a study of cytomegalovirus exposure and HLA in healthy donors. The PCR had 60 Vbeta and 13 Jbeta primers. Libraries were prepared by immunoSEQ multiplex PCR; TCRdb keeps only in-frame clonotypes and omits some of them. This repertoire shows 250,000 to 350,000 clones, approximately 90% found once; its top ten account for around 3.7%. The specimen sequenced was PBMCs. These TCRs come from a middle-aged man in good health and CMV-seropositive.

This chain connects TRBV11-2 to TRBJ2-3; D uncertain. The V gene's germline CDR1 is SGHAT and CDR2 FQNNGV. This CDR3 is built from 13 residues. Trimming left V 3 bases short and J 6 bases short, with 10 bases between. The chain's CDR3 is CASSFVRADTQYF. Here the CDR3 DNA reads TGTGCCAGCAGCTTCGTCCGCGCGGATACGCAGTATTTT.

A word on this clone: One end of the junction does not line up with germline, which may come from a read error. V and J are TRBV6-5 and TRBJ2-2, with 10 bases matching TRBD1. This CDR3 comprises 16 residues. CDR1 and CDR2 (germline): MNHEY, SVGAGI. DNA of the CDR3: TGTGCCAGCAGTTACCCGGGACAGGGGTCCGACCGGGGAGCTGTTTTT. Encoded protein: CASSYPGQGSDRGAVF.

This chain joins TRBV5-5 and TRBJ2-2; the D is unclear. V was cut by 5 bases and J by 0 bases, with 2 bases left in between. The CDR3 is 12 residues long. Germline CDR1 reads SGHKS; CDR2 reads YYEKEE (reference sequence). The CDR3 DNA follows: TGTGCCAGCAGTACGAACACCGGGGAGCTGTTTTTT. As protein: CASSTNTGELFF.

The gene calls are TRBV5-5 and TRBJ2-7; a possible D gene is TRBD1 (6 bases). Germline CDR1 is SGHKS and CDR2 is YYEKEE (reference sequence). This CDR3 comprises 15 residues. V was shortened by 4 bases and J by 1 base, with 15 bases between the two germline ends. CDR3 amino acids: CASSPTGYPSYEQYF. The CDR3 region has the DNA TGTGCCAGCAGCCCTACAGGGTACCCTTCCTACGAGCAGTACTTC.

The CDR3 here is CASSLSQGTSFDTQYF. In DNA, the CDR3 is TGTGCCAGCAGTTTATCTCAGGGGACTAGCTTCGATACGCAGTATTTT. This rearrangement joins TRBV28 to TRBJ2-3; 9 bases agree with TRBD2. Trimming cost V 1 base and J 6 bases; bases outside gene matches: 8. CDR1 and CDR2 (germline): MDHEN, SYDVKM. There are 16 residues in the CDR3.

The rearrangement uses TRBV18 and TRBJ2-7, with 8 positions matching TRBD1. Germline CDR1 reads KGHSH; CDR2 reads LQKENI. With 3 bases clipped from V and 2 bases from J, the junction kept 3 bases outside the gene matches. The CDR3 spans 14 residues. CDR3 sequence: CASSPGQVTYEQYF. Here the CDR3 DNA reads TGTGCCAGCTCACCGGGACAGGTTACCTACGAGCAGTACTTC.

For the CDR3, the DNA is TGTGCCAGTAGTCCCGGTAGCGGGTCTTCCTACGAGCAGTACTTC. This sequence encodes CASSPGSGSSYEQYF. This sequence joins TRBV19 and TRBJ2-7; 7 bases are shared with TRBD2. V lost 5 bases and J lost 1; bases outside the gene matches: 8. In germline, CDR1 is LNHDA, CDR2 SQIVND (reference sequence). This CDR3 spans 15 amino acids.

The genes are TRBV5-6 and TRBJ2-1, with D maybe TRBD1 (7 bases). From germline, CDR1 is SGHDT and CDR2 YYEEEE. There are 15 residues in the CDR3. The V end was cut by 3 bases, the J end by 8 bases, with 18 bases between. This chain's CDR3 is CASSYGRQGGYEQFF. CDR3 nucleotide sequence: TGTGCCAGCAGCTATGGACGGCAGGGGGGTTATGAGCAGTTCTTC.

This chain links TRBV5-1 with TRBJ1-5; possible D gene TRBD1, 5 bases. In germline, CDR1 is SGHRS, CDR2 YFSETQ. The V and J ends lost 0 bases and 7 bases respectively, with 14 bases between them. The CDR3 contains 15 residues. The chain's CDR3 is CASSLEGFAGQPQHF. CDR3 nucleotides: TGCGCCAGCAGCTTGGAGGGGTTCGCAGGACAGCCCCAGCATTTT.